These 20 T cell receptor beta chains share one sample of origin, sequenced in a study of T cells in Graves' hyperthyroidism and ophthalmopathy. Amplified regions were TCR beta CDR3 sequences from RNA transcripts. The HTBI primer set served for first-round RT-PCR of the TCR CDR3. Each CDR3 protein is one row after TCRdb ran MiXCR on the multiplex PCR reads. The sample includes about 600,000 distinct CDR3 sequences, 14% of them seen just once. Sequenced input: blood. These receptors all stem from a woman under 30 with Graves' ophthalmopathy.

The sample holds many counts of this clonotype. This chain connects TRBV28 to TRBJ1-4; maybe TRBD1 (5 bases). The CDR3 has 14 residues. Germline-derived CDR1 and CDR2 are MDHEN and SYDVKM. V was pared by 6 bases and J by 7 bases, with 15 bases between. CDR3 sequence (DNA): TGTGCCAGCAGATCGGGGCTGCGTAGTGAAAAACTGTTTTTT. It specifies CASRSGLRSEKLFF.

This clonotype showed up just a few times. The chain has TRBV7-9 and TRBJ2-5, with D tentatively TRBD1 or TRBD2 (5 bases each). V was shortened by 5 bases and J by 5 bases, with 15 bases between the two germline ends. CDR3 size: 14 residues. Germline V gene sequence: CDR1 SEHNR, CDR2 FQNEAQ (reference sequence). As DNA, the CDR3 is TGTGCCAGCAGCCCGGGACCGCCCGGGGAGACCCAGTACTTC. The encoded protein is CASSPGPPGETQYF.

In this sample, this clonotype turned up many times. J is TRBJ1-1 and V is TRBV11-3; D not resolved. The length of the CDR3 is 11 residues. The V gene lost 6 bases and the J gene lost 7 bases, with 9 bases spanning the gap. Germline values: CDR1 SGHNT, CDR2 YENEEA. The CDR3 nucleotides read TGTGCCAGCAGTGTAGTGGGTGAAGCTTTCTTT. Its translation is CASSVVGEAFF.

This clonotype was picked up many times. The genes are TRBV5-1 and TRBJ2-1; 10 bases match TRBD2. The CDR3 consists of 16 residues. Looked up from germline, CDR1 is SGHRS and CDR2 is YFSETQ. With V trimmed by 5 bases and J by 5 bases, 10 bases remained unmatched. The CDR3, as DNA: TGCGCCAGCAGTCCAATGGGACTAGCGCAAAACAATGAGCAGTTCTTC. Its protein product is CASSPMGLAQNNEQFF.

This clonotype has just a few counts. The V and J genes are TRBV20-1 and TRBJ2-5, with 9 bases identical to TRBD2. CDR3 length equals 16 residues. After removal of 2 bases from V and 11 bases from J, the junction contained 18 bases not matched to a gene. Germline assignment: CDR1 DFQATT and CDR2 SNEGSKA (reference sequence). For the CDR3, the DNA is TGCAGTGCTAGAAGTAGCGGGGGAGGTCTAACAAGAGAGCAGTACTTC. Translating gives CSARSSGGGLTREQYF.

This clonotype was seen repeatedly, ten times or more. The rearrangement links TRBV6-1 to TRBJ1-2; 11 bases agree with TRBD1. CDR3 length equals 13 residues. CDR1 is MNHNS and CDR2 is SASEGT in the germline V gene. V trimming: 5 bases; J trimming: 6 bases; junction bases outside the gene matches: 2. The CDR3 DNA follows: TGTGCCAGCAGTCAGGGACAGGGGGATGGCTACACCTTC. Its translation is CASSQGQGDGYTF.

The V gene is TRBV29-1, the J gene TRBJ2-7; D is uncertain. Trimming removed 1 base from V and 6 bases from J, with 7 bases in between. The CDR3 spans 11 residues. Germline V CDR1 and CDR2: SQVTM, ANQGSEA. CDR3 amino acids: CSVEAIGEQYF. The CDR3 DNA reads TGCAGCGTTGAAGCCATAGGCGAGCAGTACTTC.

This chain links TRBV6-1 with TRBJ2-7; D possibly matches TRBD1 or TRBD2 (6 bases each). V was clipped by 6 bases and J by 7 bases, with 13 bases between them. The CDR3 has 12 residues. Per germline, CDR1 MNHNS and CDR2 SASEGT. CDR3 residues: CASRRGAGEQYF. CDR3 coding DNA: TGTGCCAGCAGAAGGGGGGCAGGGGAGCAGTACTTC.

This clonotype was recorded at least ten times. The CDR3 loop reads CASSLVASGSYLEQYF. CDR3 bases: TGTGCCAGCAGCTTAGTGGCTAGCGGGAGCTATCTCGAGCAGTACTTC. The rearrangement joins TRBV11-2 to TRBJ2-7; 10 nucleotides line up with TRBD2. Unmatched junction bases numbered 9, after V lost 1 base and J lost 6 bases. This CDR3 is 16 amino acids long. Germline V gene data show CDR1 as SGHAT and CDR2 as FQNNGV.

The rearrangement links TRBV28 to TRBJ2-1; D not certain. Trimming took 3 bases from V and 8 from J, leaving 8 bases between them. The germline V gene encodes CDR1 MDHEN and CDR2 SYDVKM. There are 12 residues in the CDR3. Here the CDR3 reads CASSFSRDEQFF. The CDR3 DNA is TGTGCCAGCAGTTTTAGCAGAGATGAGCAGTTCTTC. Complete variable domain (other parts from reference TRBV28 and TRBJ2-1): DVKVTQSSRYLVKRTGEKVFLECVQDMDHENMFWYRQDPGLGLRLIYFSYDVKMKEKGDIPEGYSVSREKKERFSLILESASTNQTSMYLCASSFSRDEQFFGPGTRLTVL.

On this clonotype: Lacking the conserved final phenylalanine or tryptophan, this CDR3 likely reflects a read error. The gene calls are TRBV10-3 and TRBJ2-3; 10 bases line up with TRBD2. The V segment lost 6 bases and the J segment 1 base; nucleotides outside the gene matches: 4. There are 15 residues in the CDR3. Per germline, CDR1 ENHRY and CDR2 SYGVKD. CDR3 DNA sequence: TGTGCCATCAGAGAAGGGACTAGCGGCACAGATACGCAGTATTCT. This encodes CAIREGTSGTDTQYS.

In its sample, this clonotype was seen a few times. This chain connects TRBV9 to TRBJ2-3; D is unresolved. This CDR3 comprises 13 residues. V was clipped by 2 bases and J by 5 bases, with 9 bases between them. Germline CDR1 reads SGDLS; CDR2 reads YYNGEE. CDR3 sequence: CASSVMWGDTQYF. The DNA of the CDR3 is TGTGCCAGCAGCGTTATGTGGGGAGATACGCAGTATTTT.

The rearrangement links TRBV19 to TRBJ2-5, with D perhaps matching TRBD2 (6 bases). The V and J ends lost 1 base and 5 bases respectively, with 11 bases between them. Germline V CDR1 and CDR2: LNHDA, SQIVND (reference sequence). The CDR3 extends over 14 amino acids. CDR3 in amino acids: CASSIAGAYETQYF. In nucleotides, the CDR3 is TGTGCCAGTAGTATAGCGGGAGCGTATGAGACCCAGTACTTC.

The J gene is TRBJ2-3, the V gene TRBV6-1, with D unresolved. The CDR3 is 15 residues long. Trimming stripped 3 bases from V and 2 bases from J, with 12 bases between. CDR1 and CDR2 from the germline V gene are MNHNS and SASEGT. In nucleotides, the CDR3 is TGTGCCAGCAGTGACCCTGACCCTGCCACAGATACGCAGTATTTT. This gives the protein CASSDPDPATDTQYF.

This clonotype came up many times. The V gene is TRBV29-1, the J gene TRBJ1-1, with D perhaps TRBD1 (5 bases). V was shortened by 6 bases and J by 6 bases, with 14 bases between the two germline ends. Germline V gives CDR1 SQVTM, CDR2 ANQGSEA. The CDR3 length is 12 residues. CDR3 in amino acids: CSVAQGGSEAFF. As DNA, the CDR3 is TGCAGCGTAGCCCAGGGTGGATCTGAAGCTTTCTTT.

The rearrangement links TRBV9 to TRBJ1-2; D remains unclear. The CDR3 totals 13 residues. V lost 6 bases to trimming and J lost 5 bases, with 14 bases between them. CDR1 and CDR2 (germline): SGDLS, YYNGEE. In DNA, the CDR3 is TGTGCCAGCACCGAACCCCGGGTTTATGGCTACACCTTC. Protein product: CASTEPRVYGYTF.

This clonotype has ten or more counts. The rearrangement uses TRBV12-3 or TRBV12-4 and TRBJ2-3; D perhaps matches TRBD1 (6 bases). CDR3 length: 15 residues. V lost 3 bases to trimming and J lost 6 bases, with 16 bases between them. CDR3 in DNA: TGTGCCAGCAGTTTCTTCCAGGGGTTAACGGATACGCAGTATTTT. Translation gives CASSFFQGLTDTQYF.

Written as DNA, the CDR3 is TGTGCCAGCAGCTTGGAACTAGCGGGGGCAGATACGCAGTATTTT. Protein: CASSLELAGADTQYF. This chain links TRBV5-6 with TRBJ2-3; TRBD2 matches at 11 bases. Germline CDR1 SGHDT, CDR2 YYEEEE. This CDR3 spans 15 amino acids. Trimming at V came to 0 bases and at J to 4 bases, leaving 1 base not matched to a gene.

DNA for the CDR3: TGCGCCAGCAGCCAAAAGGCTAGCGGAGAAGATACGCAGTATTTT. Translating it yields CASSQKASGEDTQYF. The gene calls are TRBV4-1 and TRBJ2-3; 7 bases line up with TRBD2. Germline V gene sequence: CDR1 MGHRA, CDR2 YSYEKL. This CDR3 spans 15 amino acids. V trimming: 2 bases; J trimming: 5 bases; junction bases outside the gene matches: 7.

This clonotype occurred many times. This chain links TRBV6-1 with TRBJ1-1; TRBD1 aligns across 7 bases. This CDR3 has 13 amino acids. V lost 6 bases and J lost 3; bases outside the gene matches: 4. Looked up from germline, CDR1 is MNHNS and CDR2 is SASEGT. In nucleotides, the CDR3 is TGTGCCAGCAGCCGGACAGGCGACACTGAAGCTTTCTTT. As protein: CASSRTGDTEAFF.